A selection of T cell receptor beta chains follows, all from one sample in a study of metastatic and nonmetastatic thyroid tumors. TCRdb called clones again from the PCR reads with MiXCR. The sample records around 24,000 clones, 20% to 30% being singletons. Sequencing used tumor tissue. These receptor sequences come from a male donor with papillary thyroid cancer or a benign thyroid nodule (not recorded which). Some clones in this sample may be carry-over from other donors' samples. Each CDR3 is given with its conserved first and last residue. Fields, in order: D gene, J gene, clone size, V gene, CDR3 protein, CDR3 DNA. D genes are given only for firm matches. Size is stated for part of the rows, as once, few or many counts, or as a class when the clone is expanded.

d_call: TRBD2; j_call: TRBJ2-1; clone_size: .; v_call: TRBV5-1; cdr3_aa: CASSPSKLAGVSYGDEQFF; cdr3_nt: TGCGCCAGCAGCCCGTCGAAACTAGCGGGAGTAAGTTACGGGGATGAGCAGTTCTTC
d_call: TRBD2; j_call: TRBJ2-1; clone_size: .; v_call: TRBV10-1; cdr3_aa: CASSPLTSGLYSEQFF; cdr3_nt: TGCGCCAGCAGCCCACTAACTAGCGGGCTATACAGTGAGCAGTTTTTC
d_call: .; j_call: TRBJ1-1; clone_size: many; v_call: TRBV18; cdr3_aa: CASSRGLNTEAFF; cdr3_nt: TGTGCCAGCTCCCGCGGGTTGAACACTGAAGCTTTCTTT
d_call: TRBD2; j_call: TRBJ2-5; clone_size: many; v_call: TRBV4-1; cdr3_aa: CASSPWRAGEGQTQYF; cdr3_nt: TGCGCCAGCAGCCCCTGGAGGGCGGGAGAGGGGCAGACCCAGTACTTC
d_call: .; j_call: TRBJ2-1; clone_size: .; v_call: TRBV7-2; cdr3_aa: CASSLACVYNEHFF; cdr3_nt: TGTGCCAGCAGCTTAGCGTGTGTGTACAATGAGCATTTCTTC
d_call: .; j_call: TRBJ2-1; clone_size: medium-sized; v_call: TRBV4-3; cdr3_aa: CASSAAGSDEQFF; cdr3_nt: TGCGCCAGCAGCGCCGCAGGGTCCGATGAGCAGTTCTTC
d_call: .; j_call: TRBJ2-3; clone_size: .; v_call: TRBV7-3; cdr3_aa: CASSQYKDTQYF; cdr3_nt: TGTGCCAGCAGTCAGTATAAGGATACGCAGTATTTT
d_call: .; j_call: TRBJ1-2; clone_size: .; v_call: TRBV28; cdr3_aa: CASRVDIRYGCTF; cdr3_nt: TGTGCCAGCAGGGTGGACATTAGGTATGGCTGCACCTTC
d_call: .; j_call: TRBJ2-5; clone_size: many; v_call: TRBV15; cdr3_aa: CATSRDLASQETQYF; cdr3_nt: TGTGCCACCAGCAGAGATCTAGCCTCGCAAGAGACCCAGTACTTC
d_call: .; j_call: TRBJ2-1; clone_size: few; v_call: TRBV13; cdr3_aa: CASSFRGFRNEQFF; cdr3_nt: TGTGCCAGCAGCTTTCGGGGATTCAGGAATGAGCAGTTCTTC